One and the same sample provided the 24 T cell receptor beta chains below, sequenced in a study of T cell responses to AZD1222 COVID-19 vaccine. Sequencing used immunoSEQ multiplex PCR; TCRdb keeps in-frame clones, though not all of them. The sample has about 68,000 clones, roughly 88% seen once. Here the sequenced sample was peripheral blood, taken on day 0 of AZD1222 vaccination. The receptors originated from an adult in good health.

The chain is built from TRBV7-2 and TRBJ1-4; D is unresolved. Germline V gene data show CDR1 as SGHTA and CDR2 as FQGNSA. There are 14 residues in the CDR3. The V end was cut by 5 bases, the J end by 2 bases, with 9 bases between. The CDR3 DNA reads TGTGCCAGCAGCGACACCGGTACTAATGAAAAACTGTTTTTT. It translates to CASSDTGTNEKLFF. The whole variable domain, filled in from reference TRBV7-2 and TRBJ1-4, reads GAGVSQSPSNKVTEKGKDVELRCDPISGHTALYWYRQSLGQGLEFLIYFQGNSAPDKSGLPSDRFSAERTGGSVSTLTIQRTQQEDSAVYLCASSDTGTNEKLFFGSGTQLSVL.

This clone showed up just a few times. The chain couples TRBV29-1 to TRBJ1-5; D is undetermined. The CDR3 spans 14 residues. Trimming shortened V by 5 bases and J by 6 bases, and 17 bases separated the two germline ends. Germline lookup yields CDR1 SQVTM and CDR2 ANQGSEA. The CDR3 spells CSVKNSGYGQPQHF. Written as DNA, the CDR3 is TGCAGCGTTAAGAACTCTGGGTACGGTCAGCCCCAGCATTTT.

The sample holds a few counts of this clone. The sample has other DNA sequences that encode this CDR3 too. V gene TRBV7-9 combines with J gene TRBJ2-1, with 8 bases identical to TRBD2. CDR1 and CDR2 from the germline V gene are SEHNR and FQNEAQ (reference sequence). The CDR3 length is 16 residues. Germline trimming cut 4 bases from V and 0 bases from J; bases unmatched to any gene: 5. CDR3 protein: CASSSGRGASYNEQFF. DNA of the CDR3: TGTGCCAGCAGCTCGGGGCGGGGGGCCTCCTACAATGAGCAGTTCTTC. The entire variable domain, with the rest obtained from reference TRBV7-9 and TRBJ2-1, is as follows: DTGVSQNPRHKITKRGQNVTFRCDPISEHNRLYWYRQTLGQGPEFLTYFQNEAQLEKSRLLSDRFSAERPKGSFSTLEIQRTEQGDSAMYLCASSSGRGASYNEQFFGPGTRLTVL.

The J gene is TRBJ1-4, the V gene TRBV18; no clear D gene. V was clipped by 3 bases and J by 0 bases, with 11 bases between them. CDR3 length equals 16 residues. Germline lookup yields CDR1 KGHSH and CDR2 LQKENI. The CDR3 region has the DNA TGTGCCAGCTCACCGACCCAGTCATCAACTAATGAAAAACTGTTTTTT. It encodes CASSPTQSSTNEKLFF.

This clone was detected only once. The rearrangement joins TRBV10-2 to TRBJ2-7; D remains ambiguous. In germline, CDR1 is WSHSY, CDR2 SAAADI. The length of the CDR3 is 19 residues. The V end lost 1 base, the J end lost 0 bases, and 22 bases lay between the germline ends. CDR3 nucleotides: TGCGCCAGCAGTGAGTTTTTAGGCGGCGCGCCAACAAACTCCTACGAGCAGTACTTC. This sequence encodes CASSEFLGGAPTNSYEQYF.

This chain uses TRBV5-6 with TRBJ1-2, with D possibly TRBD1 on 6 matching bases. Germline-derived CDR1 and CDR2 are SGHDT and YYEEEE. With 7 bases removed from V and 3 bases from J, the gap between germline ends came to 19 bases. The CDR3 consists of 15 residues. The DNA for the CDR3 is TGTGCCAGCCACCGGAGGGGCAGGGGCGACTATGGCTACACCTTC. Protein product: CASHRRGRGDYGYTF.

V usage is TRBV7-8 and J usage is TRBJ2-4, with D perhaps matching TRBD1 (6 bases). CDR1 is SGHVS and CDR2 is FQNEAQ in the germline V gene. The V end was cut by 4 bases, the J end by 0 bases, with 13 bases between. This CDR3 region has 16 residues. The CDR3 here is CASSSLQGKAKNIQYF. In DNA, the CDR3 is TGTGCCAGCAGCTCATTACAGGGTAAAGCCAAAAACATTCAGTACTTC.

This rearrangement joins TRBV5-6 to TRBJ2-4, with 9 positions matching TRBD1. Germline CDR1 is SGHDT and CDR2 is YYEEEE. Trimming at V came to 4 bases and at J to 8 bases, leaving 10 bases not matched to a gene. The CDR3 spans 15 residues. CDR3: CASSHGTGFLDIQYF. CDR3 DNA: TGTGCCAGCAGCCACGGGACAGGGTTTTTAGACATTCAGTACTTC. The full variable domain, completed using reference TRBV5-6 and TRBJ2-4, is DAGVTQSPTHLIKTRGQQVTLRCSPKSGHDTVSWYQQALGQGPQFIFQYYEEEERQRGNFPDRFSGHQFPNYSSELNVNALLLGDSALYLCASSHGTGFLDIQYFGAGTRLSVL.

V and J are TRBV11-2 and TRBJ2-2; unclear D gene. V lost 0 bases, J lost 4 bases, and 6 bases lay in between. Germline CDR1 and CDR2: SGHAT and FQNNGV. The CDR3 is made up of 14 amino acids. In DNA form, the CDR3 reads TGTGCCAGCAGCTTAGAGCTGGCCACCGGGGAGCTGTTTTTT. Its protein is CASSLELATGELFF.

The chain combines TRBV19 with TRBJ2-3; D remains unclear. The germline CDR1 and CDR2 sequences are LNHDA and SQIVND (reference sequence). CDR3 length equals 13 residues. Trimming pared 5 bases from V and 3 bases from J, leaving 9 bases between. The CDR3 spells CASSSVTTDTQYF. The CDR3 DNA reads TGTGCCAGTAGTTCTGTCACGACAGATACGCAGTATTTT. Full variable domain (rest looked up from reference TRBV19 and TRBJ2-3): DGGITQSPKYLFRKEGQNVTLSCEQNLNHDAMYWYRQDPGQGLRLIYYSQIVNDFQKGDIAEGYSVSREKKESFPLTVTSAQKNPTAFYLCASSSVTTDTQYFGPGTRLTVL.

This chain links TRBV28 with TRBJ1-1; D gene ambiguous. The length of the CDR3 is 11 residues. Germline CDR1 MDHEN, CDR2 SYDVKM. The CDR3 bases are TGTGCAAGTTTAGCCTTCACTGAAGCTTTCTTT. This translates into CASLAFTEAFF.

The rearrangement links TRBV24-1 to TRBJ2-3; the match to TRBD2 covers 8 bases. Germline CDR1 KGHDR, CDR2 SFDVKD. Trimming took 5 bases from V and 2 from J; bases not matched to a gene: 11. This CDR3 is 17 amino acids long. CDR3 bases: TGTGCCACCAGTGCTACCCCGGGGGGGCCCGACACAGATACGCAGTATTTT. This sequence encodes CATSATPGGPDTDTQYF.

The rearrangement joins TRBV30 to TRBJ2-1; weak D call: TRBD1 (5 bases). The germline gives CDR1 GTSNPN, CDR2 SVGIG (reference sequence). V was pared by 0 bases and J by 4 bases, with 10 bases between. The CDR3 consists of 14 residues. The DNA for the CDR3 is TGTGCCTGGAGTGTAGGGGCGGTATACAATGAGCAGTTCTTC. Its protein product is CAWSVGAVYNEQFF. Drawing the rest from reference TRBV30 and TRBJ2-1, the complete variable domain is SQTIHQWPATLVQPVGSPLSLECTVEGTSNPNLYWYRQAAGRGLQLLFYSVGIGQISSEVPQNLSASRPQDRQFILSSKKLLLSDSGFYLCAWSVGAVYNEQFFGPGTRLTVL.

The chain couples TRBV7-3 to TRBJ2-1; the match to TRBD2 covers 9 bases. Germline trimming cut 3 bases from V and 6 bases from J; bases unmatched to any gene: 3. The CDR3 has 14 residues. Germline CDR1 reads SGHTA; CDR2 reads FQGTGA. CDR3 residues: CASSFSAGGNEQFF. The CDR3 DNA is TGTGCCAGCAGCTTCTCAGCGGGAGGCAATGAGCAGTTCTTC.

The chain has TRBV3-1 (or the pseudogene TRBV3-2) and TRBJ2-7, with 7 bases fitting TRBD1. Germline V gene data show CDR1 as LGHDT and CDR2 as YNNKEL (reference sequence). The CDR3 runs 13 residues. V lost 1 base to trimming and J lost 12 bases; unmatched junction nucleotides: 9. The CDR3 DNA reads as TGTGCCAGCAGCCAAGGCCCTGACAGGGAGTCGTACTTC. It codes for CASSQGPDRESYF.

The chain employs TRBV20-1 and TRBJ1-5; no clear D. Trimming shortened V by 3 bases and J by 6 bases, and 12 bases separated the two germline ends. Germline V gives CDR1 DFQATT, CDR2 SNEGSKA (reference sequence). CDR3 length: 13 residues. The CDR3 sequence is CSASVTYTQPQHF. CDR3 nucleotides: TGCAGTGCTAGTGTTACTTACACTCAGCCCCAGCATTTT.

This chain connects TRBV5-4 to TRBJ1-3; D is possibly TRBD1 (5 bases). In germline, CDR1 is SGHNT, CDR2 YYREEE (reference sequence). V gave up 4 bases and J gave up 8 bases, with 13 bases separating them. The CDR3 has 13 residues. CDR3 DNA: TGTGCCAGCAGCATTTACGGGGGATACACCATATATTTT. It translates to CASSIYGGYTIYF.

The chain employs TRBV20-1 and TRBJ2-7; possibly TRBD2 for D (6 bases). Germline values: CDR1 DFQATT, CDR2 SNEGSKA (reference sequence). The CDR3 totals 14 residues. Trimming left V 3 bases short and J 4 bases short, with 16 bases between. The CDR3 protein is CSASTRESTYEQYF. Written as DNA, the CDR3 is TGCAGTGCTAGTACCCGGGAGTCCACATACGAGCAGTACTTC.

The chain employs TRBV27 and TRBJ2-7; 7 bases are shared with TRBD1. Germline assignment: CDR1 MNHEY and CDR2 SMNVEV (reference sequence). After removal of 8 bases from V and 3 bases from J, the junction contained 4 bases not matched to a gene. CDR3 length: 12 amino acids. CDR3 protein: CASRTGFYEQYF. The CDR3 coding sequence is TGTGCCAGCCGGACAGGATTCTACGAGCAGTACTTC.

This clone was recorded only once. The rearrangement links TRBV4-3 to TRBJ2-5; the D gene is possibly TRBD2 (6 bases). CDR1 and CDR2 from the germline V gene are LGHNA and YSLEER. Deletions cut 0 bases from V and 5 bases from J, with 10 bases between. This CDR3 has 14 residues. CDR3 in DNA: TGCGCCAGCAGCCAAGATTGGGGGAGGGAGACCCAGTACTTC. Its translation: CASSQDWGRETQYF.

In its sample, this clone is medium-sized. This sample includes further DNA sequences coding for the same CDR3. The rearrangement uses TRBV18 and TRBJ1-5; D is perhaps TRBD1 (5 bases). Germline CDR1 KGHSH, CDR2 LQKENI. V was shortened by 3 bases and J by 0 bases, with 9 bases between the two germline ends. CDR3 size: 15 residues. In nucleotides, the CDR3 is TGTGCCAGCTCACCCGGGACGGATAGCAATCAGCCCCAGCATTTT. Translating it yields CASSPGTDSNQPQHF.

J is TRBJ2-7 and V is TRBV7-8, with 8 bases fitting TRBD1. With V trimmed by 6 bases and J by 3 bases, 10 bases remained unmatched. The CDR3 has 15 residues. Germline V gene sequence: CDR1 SGHVS, CDR2 FQNEAQ. The CDR3 sequence is CASRQDRGPGYEQYF. The DNA for the CDR3 is TGTGCCAGCAGGCAAGACAGGGGTCCTGGCTACGAGCAGTACTTC.

The chain recombines TRBV2 with TRBJ1-2; the D gene is possibly TRBD1 (6 bases). The CDR3 contains 14 residues. Germline V gives CDR1 SNHLY, CDR2 FYNNEI. Trimming took off 7 bases at V and 0 bases at J, with 12 bases between the two ends. The CDR3 DNA follows: TGTGCCAGCATGCCGGGACACACTAACTATGGCTACACCTTC. Its translation: CASMPGHTNYGYTF.

This chain connects TRBV19 to TRBJ2-7; TRBD1 aligns across 7 bases. J gave up 2 bases and V 1 base, and 2 bases lay outside the gene matches. Germline V gene data show CDR1 as LNHDA and CDR2 as SQIVND (reference sequence). CDR3 size: 14 residues. CDR3 DNA sequence: TGTGCCAGTAGTATAGTAGGACAGGCCTACGAGCAGTACTTC. Its protein is CASSIVGQAYEQYF. Filled out from reference TRBV19 and TRBJ2-7, the complete variable domain reads DGGITQSPKYLFRKEGQNVTLSCEQNLNHDAMYWYRQDPGQGLRLIYYSQIVNDFQKGDIAEGYSVSREKKESFPLTVTSAQKNPTAFYLCASSIVGQAYEQYFGPGTRLTVT.